This T cell receptor (beta chain) was captured by sequencing in a study of shared T cell receptors in the human thymus. Generated by immunoSEQ multiplex PCR, the TCRdb table keeps only in-frame clones and is missing some. Of about 610,000 clones detected, around 89% appear once; the ten largest clones hold 0.008% to 0.011%. The CDR3 sequence is 16 residues long. Germline loops: CDR1 SGDLS, CDR2 YYNGEE. The ends were cut back, 0 bases at V and 6 bases at J, with 17 bases in the middle. A further study also used this sample, focusing on human thymus T cells. That publication notes: It was from resections taken during corrective heart surgery that the thymus tissue came. Repertoires sampled from thymus and blood appeared biased in V and J gene usage. Thymic TCR repertoires of unrelated people reportedly overlapped highly.

The chain recombines TRBV9 with TRBJ2-3, with D unclear. The TCR sequence derives from a boy younger than two with a congenital heart defect. Material for sequencing was thymocytes. This chain's CDR3 is CASSVAAESPGDTQYF. The CDR3 DNA is TGTGCCAGCAGCGTAGCGGCGGAGAGCCCCGGTGATACGCAGTATTTT.